The 29 T cell receptor beta chains presented below share a single source sample, sequenced in a study of shared clonotypes between healthy human individuals. The assay was immunoSEQ multiplex PCR, and TCRdb's table has in-frame clones only and misses some. The table records a few million clones, less than 95% of them present only once. Specimen: naive CD4+ T cells from PBMCs. Specified subset: CD45RA+ positively selected. The receptor set was obtained from a man aged 18-30 years in good health. Some clones in this sample may be carry-over from other donors' samples.

The chain employs TRBV7-2 and TRBJ1-4; D uncertain. The CDR3 spans 14 residues. The ends were cut back, 6 bases at V and 7 bases at J, with 15 bases in the middle. CDR1 is SGHTA and CDR2 is FQGNSA in the germline V gene. CDR3 in amino acids: CASSRAPMGEKLFF. DNA for the CDR3: TGTGCCAGCAGTAGGGCCCCGATGGGTGAAAAACTGTTTTTT.

This chain joins TRBV5-4 and TRBJ2-5, with D possibly TRBD1 on 6 matching bases. Trimming took off 5 bases at V and 2 bases at J, with 16 bases between the two ends. Germline V gives CDR1 SGHNT, CDR2 YYREEE (reference sequence). The CDR3 contains 15 residues. DNA of the CDR3: TGTGCCAGCAGACCTAGGGGGACCCAGCAAGAGACCCAGTACTTC. It codes for CASRPRGTQQETQYF. Full variable domain (missing parts from reference TRBV5-4 and TRBJ2-5): ETGVTQSPTHLIKTRGQQVTLRCSSQSGHNTVSWYQQALGQGPQFIFQYYREEENGRGNFPPRFSGLQFPNYSSELNVNALELDDSALYLCASRPRGTQQETQYFGPGTRLLVL.

This clone was detected only a few times. V is TRBV5-1 and J is TRBJ1-1; weak D call: TRBD1 (5 bases). The CDR3 is 15 residues long. CDR1 and CDR2 from the germline V gene are SGHRS and YFSETQ. The ends were cut back, 4 bases at V and 0 bases at J, with 13 bases in the middle. The CDR3 DNA reads TGCGCCAGCAGCCCGATGGGACTTTTGAACACTGAAGCTTTCTTT. This translates into CASSPMGLLNTEAFF.

This CDR3 reads CASSPGGVQPQHF. The DNA of the CDR3 is TGTGCCAGCTCACCTGGGGGGGTTCAGCCCCAGCATTTT. The rearrangement joins TRBV18 to TRBJ1-5; weak D call: TRBD1 (5 bases). The germline V and J ends were trimmed by 3 bases and 6 bases, with 9 bases remaining between them. CDR1 KGHSH and CDR2 LQKENI come from the germline V gene. The CDR3 length is 13 residues.

The rearrangement joins TRBV7-9 to TRBJ2-3, with 12 nucleotides matching TRBD2. Germline V lookup: CDR1 SEHNR, CDR2 FQNEAQ (reference sequence). Trimming at V came to 6 bases and at J to 4 bases, leaving 8 bases not matched to a gene. The CDR3 is 16 residues long. CDR3 coding DNA: TGTGCCAGCAGGCCTAGCGGGAGGGCCCGACCAGATACGCAGTATTTT. Translating it yields CASRPSGRARPDTQYF.

V usage is TRBV6-1 and J usage is TRBJ2-1, with D hard to call. V was pared by 2 bases and J by 4 bases, with 12 bases between. Per germline, CDR1 MNHNS and CDR2 SASEGT. The CDR3 runs 15 residues. The chain's CDR3 is CASSENVAAYNEQFF. For the CDR3, the DNA is TGTGCCAGCAGTGAAAATGTGGCGGCTTACAATGAGCAGTTCTTC.

The chain uses TRBV27 and TRBJ2-3; 10 nucleotides line up with TRBD1. Germline-derived CDR1 and CDR2 are MNHEY and SMNVEV (reference sequence). This CDR3 contains 15 residues. The V segment lost 5 bases and the J segment 3 bases; nucleotides outside the gene matches: 5. CDR3: CASSLRTGGTDTQYF. DNA of the CDR3: TGTGCCAGCAGTCTACGGACAGGGGGAACAGATACGCAGTATTTT.

The chain is built from TRBV30 and TRBJ1-2; D is unclear. Trimming pared 0 bases from V and 2 bases from J, leaving 7 bases between. CDR3 length equals 13 residues. CDR1 is GTSNPN, CDR2 SVGIG, per germline (reference sequence). CDR3 sequence (DNA): TGTGCCTGGAGTGTACAGATAAACTATGGCTACACCTTC. Encoded protein: CAWSVQINYGYTF.

This rearrangement joins TRBV19 to TRBJ2-1, with 11 positions matching TRBD2. The J segment lost 9 bases and the V segment lost 6 bases, leaving 13 bases of the junction unmatched. The CDR3 contains 16 residues. The germline V gene has CDR1 LNHDA and CDR2 SQIVND (reference sequence). The CDR3 DNA reads TGTGCCAGTAGCGAAATTGGGACTAGCGGCCTGGGTGAGCAGTTCTTC. It encodes CASSEIGTSGLGEQFF. Combining the CDR3 with reference TRBV19 and TRBJ2-1 gives the whole variable domain DGGITQSPKYLFRKEGQNVTLSCEQNLNHDAMYWYRQDPGQGLRLIYYSQIVNDFQKGDIAEGYSVSREKKESFPLTVTSAQKNPTAFYLCASSEIGTSGLGEQFFGPGTRLTVL.

The CDR3 is CASSSVSGNTIYF. CDR3 sequence (DNA): TGTGCCAGCAGTAGCGTGTCTGGAAACACCATATATTTT. The gene calls are TRBV25-1 and TRBJ1-3; D gene ambiguous. The CDR3 runs to 13 residues. CDR1 and CDR2 (germline): MGHDK, SYGVNS. Trimming removed 5 bases at V and 1 base at J, with 6 bases between.

The J gene is TRBJ2-1, the V gene TRBV10-1; 9 bases match TRBD1. The V and J ends lost 0 bases and 4 bases, in that order; junction bases with no gene match: 4. CDR3 length: 16 amino acids. The germline gives CDR1 WNHNN, CDR2 SYGVQD (reference sequence). This chain's CDR3 is CASSESQGARYNEQFF. In DNA, the CDR3 is TGCGCCAGCAGTGAGTCACAGGGGGCGCGATACAATGAGCAGTTCTTC.

The rearrangement joins TRBV9 to TRBJ2-3, with 12 bases lining up with TRBD2. Looked up from germline, CDR1 is SGDLS and CDR2 is YYNGEE. The CDR3 is 16 residues long. V gave up 0 bases and J gave up 5 bases; unmatched junction bases: 4. Here the CDR3 DNA reads TGTGCCAGCAGCGTAGGCCTAGCGGGAGGGAAAGATACGCAGTATTTT. It codes for CASSVGLAGGKDTQYF.

The genes are TRBV28 and TRBJ1-2; D uncertain. Germline loops: CDR1 MDHEN, CDR2 SYDVKM. The ends were cut back, 6 bases at V and 4 bases at J, with 9 bases in the middle. The CDR3 is 12 residues long. CDR3 nucleotide sequence: TGTGCCAGCAGCGCACAGCGCTATGGCTACACCTTC. Translation gives CASSAQRYGYTF.

The rearrangement links TRBV5-1 to TRBJ2-3, with D hard to call. V shed 1 base and J shed 2 bases, with 17 bases lying between them. Germline CDR1 reads SGHRS; CDR2 reads YFSETQ. The CDR3 runs 17 residues. CDR3 region: CASSLHPPSVNTDTQYF. The CDR3 DNA follows: TGCGCCAGCAGCTTGCACCCGCCTTCGGTCAACACAGATACGCAGTATTTT.

A single count supports this clone. This sequence joins TRBV5-4 and TRBJ1-1; no clear D. The CDR3 sequence is 13 residues long. Trimming left V 0 bases short and J 8 bases short, with 11 bases between. The germline V gene encodes CDR1 SGHNT and CDR2 YYREEE (reference sequence). In DNA form, the CDR3 reads TGTGCCAGCAGCTTGGGCCCGAGTGAAGAAGCTTTCTTT. Encoded protein: CASSLGPSEEAFF.

The gene calls are TRBV30 and TRBJ1-1; maybe TRBD1 (5 bases). This CDR3 comprises 14 residues. Trimming pared 4 bases from V and 1 base from J, leaving 13 bases between. In germline, CDR1 is GTSNPN, CDR2 SVGIG (reference sequence). The CDR3 DNA follows: TGTGCCTGGAACGGCGGCCAGGGGAACACTGAAGCTTTCTTT. This encodes CAWNGGQGNTEAFF. The whole variable domain, filled in from reference TRBV30 and TRBJ1-1, reads SQTIHQWPATLVQPVGSPLSLECTVEGTSNPNLYWYRQAAGRGLQLLFYSVGIGQISSEVPQNLSASRPQDRQFILSSKKLLLSDSGFYLCAWNGGQGNTEAFFGQGTRLTVV.

This clone was seen a single time. The rearrangement uses TRBV29-1 and TRBJ2-5, with D hard to call. Germline-derived CDR1 and CDR2 are SQVTM and ANQGSEA. Trimming removed 6 bases at V and 0 bases at J, with 8 bases between. The CDR3 runs to 12 residues. The CDR3 DNA reads TGCAGCGTGGACGGATACCAAGAGACCCAGTACTTC. Translating it yields CSVDGYQETQYF. Looking up the rest from reference TRBV29-1 and TRBJ2-5 gives the full variable domain: SAVISQKPSRDICQRGTSLTIQCQVDSQVTMMFWYRQQPGQSLTLIATANQGSEATYESGFVIDKFPISRPNLTFSTLTVSNMSPEDSSIYLCSVDGYQETQYFGPGTRLLVL.

Worth noting for this clone: Other DNA sequences in the same sample also yield this CDR3. V and J are TRBV9 and TRBJ1-1; tentative D call: TRBD1 (6 bases). This CDR3 is 13 amino acids long. Germline values: CDR1 SGDLS, CDR2 YYNGEE. Trimming took off 0 bases at V and 5 bases at J, with 8 bases between the two ends. CDR3 sequence (DNA): TGTGCCAGCAGCGTAGTCAGGGGAACTGAAGCTTTCTTT. This sequence encodes CASSVVRGTEAFF.

About this clone: This CDR3 is also generated by other DNA sequences in the sample. In nucleotides, the CDR3 is TGTGCCAGCAGTTACGTGGGTGAGCAGTACTTC. Its protein is CASSYVGEQYF. The rearrangement links TRBV6-5 to TRBJ2-7; D is ambiguous. This CDR3 has 11 residues. Trimming left V 2 bases short and J 7 bases short, with 6 bases between. In germline, CDR1 is MNHEY, CDR2 SVGAGI.

This chain connects TRBV19 to TRBJ1-1; D may be TRBD1 (5 bases). The germline V and J ends were trimmed by 7 bases and 7 bases, with 16 bases remaining between them. Germline assignment: CDR1 LNHDA and CDR2 SQIVND (reference sequence). The CDR3 is 13 amino acids. CDR3 bases: TGTGCCAGTAATCACAACCGGGGGGGTGAAGCTTTCTTT. Translating it yields CASNHNRGGEAFF.

V usage is TRBV7-9 and J usage is TRBJ2-5; 9 positions agree with TRBD2. Germline trimming cut 7 bases from V and 5 bases from J; bases unmatched to any gene: 8. The germline gives CDR1 SEHNR, CDR2 FQNEAQ (reference sequence). The CDR3 sequence is 14 residues long. In DNA form, the CDR3 reads TGTGCCAGCACTAGGCTAGCGGGAAGTGAGACCCAGTACTTC. Residues: CASTRLAGSETQYF.

V usage is TRBV11-2 and J usage is TRBJ2-7, with 7 bases that match TRBD1. This CDR3 has 15 residues. V was pared by 0 bases and J by 2 bases, with 4 bases of the junction left unmatched. Germline V gene lookup returns CDR1 SGHAT and CDR2 FQNNGV. CDR3 protein: CASSLDRTGTYEQYF. Written as DNA, the CDR3 is TGTGCCAGCAGCTTAGATCGGACAGGCACCTACGAGCAGTACTTC.

CDR3 DNA sequence: TGCGCCAGCAGTCGACCCCGACAGGGCGGATATGGGATGAACACTGAAGCTTTCTTT. Amino acids: CASSRPRQGGYGMNTEAFF. The J gene is TRBJ1-1, the V gene TRBV5-1; 7 nucleotides line up with TRBD1. Trimming took 5 bases from V and 0 from J; bases not matched to a gene: 19. There are 19 residues in the CDR3. Germline V gene sequence: CDR1 SGHRS, CDR2 YFSETQ.

The chain has TRBV5-6 and TRBJ2-1, with no clear D. Per germline, CDR1 SGHDT and CDR2 YYEEEE. The CDR3 spans 16 residues. Trimming shortened V by 0 bases and J by 5 bases, and 15 bases separated the two germline ends. CDR3 coding DNA: TGTGCCAGCAGCTTGGTGGCCAGGCCCTATGACAATGAGCAGTTCTTC. It is translated as CASSLVARPYDNEQFF.

The rearrangement uses TRBV27 and TRBJ2-7; TRBD2 matches 10 bases. This CDR3 comprises 13 residues. Germline V CDR1 and CDR2: MNHEY, SMNVEV (reference sequence). V lost 6 bases, J lost 6 bases, and 5 bases stayed unmatched. CDR3 DNA sequence: TGTGCCAGCAGGACTAGCGGGTCGCGCGAGCAGTACTTC. It yields the protein CASRTSGSREQYF.

A single count supports this clone. The chain employs TRBV18 and TRBJ1-5, with 10 bases fitting TRBD1. CDR3 size: 17 residues. Germline V CDR1 and CDR2: KGHSH, LQKENI. Trimming removed 6 bases from V and 5 bases from J; junction bases left unmatched: 13. CDR3 region: CASSNLAGQGQDQPQHF. CDR3 sequence (DNA): TGTGCCAGCTCTAACCTGGCGGGACAGGGGCAGGATCAGCCCCAGCATTTT.

This chain links TRBV11-2 with TRBJ2-1; 7 bases are a match to TRBD1. The CDR3 is 12 amino acids. CDR1 and CDR2 from the germline V gene are SGHAT and FQNNGV. Germline trimming cut 6 bases from V and 8 bases from J; bases unmatched to any gene: 4. CDR3 DNA sequence: TGTGCCAGCAGGAACCAGGGGGATGAGCAGTTCTTC. Translated, it gives CASRNQGDEQFF.

The J gene is TRBJ2-7, the V gene TRBV7-3, with 7 positions matching TRBD2. Per the germline V gene, CDR1 is SGHTA and CDR2 is FQGTGA. This CDR3 is built from 14 residues. Losses at the gene ends were 2 bases for V and 2 bases for J; bases not matched to a gene: 3. CDR3: CASSLPSGTYEQYF. The CDR3 DNA reads TGTGCCAGCAGCTTACCTAGCGGAACCTACGAGCAGTACTTC.

The V and J genes are TRBV30 and TRBJ2-6, with D tentatively TRBD1 or TRBD2 (5 bases each). Germline CDR1 is GTSNPN and CDR2 is SVGIG (reference sequence). The CDR3 consists of 15 residues. Trimming shortened V by 4 bases and J by 0 bases, and 10 bases separated the two germline ends. The CDR3 sequence is CAWKGGGSGANVLTF. The CDR3 DNA reads as TGTGCCTGGAAAGGTGGGGGCTCTGGGGCCAACGTCCTGACTTTC.